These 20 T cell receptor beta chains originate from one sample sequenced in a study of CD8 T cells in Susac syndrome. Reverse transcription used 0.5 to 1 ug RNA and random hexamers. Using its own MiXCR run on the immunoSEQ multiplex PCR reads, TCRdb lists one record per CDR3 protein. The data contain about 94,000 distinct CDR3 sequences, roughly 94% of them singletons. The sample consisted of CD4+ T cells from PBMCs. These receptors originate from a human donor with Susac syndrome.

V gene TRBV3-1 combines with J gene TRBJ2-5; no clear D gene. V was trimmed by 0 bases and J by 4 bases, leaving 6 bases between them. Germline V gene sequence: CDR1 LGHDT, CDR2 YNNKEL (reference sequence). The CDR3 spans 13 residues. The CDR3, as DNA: TGTGCCAGCAGCCAAGAAGTTAGAGAGACCCAGTACTTC. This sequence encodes CASSQEVRETQYF.

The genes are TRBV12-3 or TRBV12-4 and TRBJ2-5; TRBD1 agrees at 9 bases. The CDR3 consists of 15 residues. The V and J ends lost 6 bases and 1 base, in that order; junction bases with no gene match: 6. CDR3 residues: CASSPVTGGQETQYF. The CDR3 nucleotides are TGTGCCAGCAGCCCCGTGACAGGGGGCCAAGAGACCCAGTACTTC.

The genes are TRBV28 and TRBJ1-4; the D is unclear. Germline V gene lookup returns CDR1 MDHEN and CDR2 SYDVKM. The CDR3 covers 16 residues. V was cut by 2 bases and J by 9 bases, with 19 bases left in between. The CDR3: CASSLIRGRGIQKLFF. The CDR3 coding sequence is TGTGCCAGCAGTTTAATACGCGGACGAGGTATTCAAAAACTGTTTTTT.

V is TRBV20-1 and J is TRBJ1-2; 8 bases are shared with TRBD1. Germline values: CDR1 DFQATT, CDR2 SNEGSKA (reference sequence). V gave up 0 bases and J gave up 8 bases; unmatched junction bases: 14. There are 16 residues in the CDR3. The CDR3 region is CSARDLLRDRTWGYTF. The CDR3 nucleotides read TGCAGTGCTAGAGATCTCCTCCGGGACAGGACGTGGGGCTACACCTTC.

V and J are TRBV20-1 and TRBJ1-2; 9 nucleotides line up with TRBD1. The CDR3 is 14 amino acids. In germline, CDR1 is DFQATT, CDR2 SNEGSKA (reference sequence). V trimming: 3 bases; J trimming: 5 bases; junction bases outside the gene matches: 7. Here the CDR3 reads CSARADRGFYGYTF. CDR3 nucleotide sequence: TGCAGTGCTAGGGCGGACAGGGGTTTTTATGGCTACACCTTC.

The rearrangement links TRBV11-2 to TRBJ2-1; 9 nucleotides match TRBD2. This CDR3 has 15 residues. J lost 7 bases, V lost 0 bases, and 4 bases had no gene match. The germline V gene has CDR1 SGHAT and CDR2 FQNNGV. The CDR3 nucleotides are TGTGCCAGCAGCTTAGATTTAGCGGGGGTGAATGAGCAGTTCTTC. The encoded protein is CASSLDLAGVNEQFF.

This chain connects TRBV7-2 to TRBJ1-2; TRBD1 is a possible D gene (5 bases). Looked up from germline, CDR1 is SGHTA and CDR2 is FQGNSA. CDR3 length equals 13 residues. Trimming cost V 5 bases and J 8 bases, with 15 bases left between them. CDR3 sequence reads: CASSESGRRGYTF. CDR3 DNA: TGTGCCAGCAGCGAGTCGGGACGCCGCGGCTACACCTTC. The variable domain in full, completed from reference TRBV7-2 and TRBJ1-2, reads GAGVSQSPSNKVTEKGKDVELRCDPISGHTALYWYRQSLGQGLEFLIYFQGNSAPDKSGLPSDRFSAERTGGSVSTLTIQRTQQEDSAVYLCASSESGRRGYTFGSGTRLTVV.

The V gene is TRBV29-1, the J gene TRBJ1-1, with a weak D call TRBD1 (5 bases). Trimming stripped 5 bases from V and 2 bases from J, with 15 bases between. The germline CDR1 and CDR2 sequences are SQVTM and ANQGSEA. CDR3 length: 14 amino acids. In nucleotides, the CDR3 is TGCAGCGTTCAGGGTCGAGGAACAAACACTGAAGCTTTCTTT. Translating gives CSVQGRGTNTEAFF.

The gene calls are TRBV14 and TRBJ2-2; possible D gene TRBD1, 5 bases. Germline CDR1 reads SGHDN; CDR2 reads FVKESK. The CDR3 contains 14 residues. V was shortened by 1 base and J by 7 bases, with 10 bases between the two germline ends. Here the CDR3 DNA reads TGTGCCAGCAGCCAAGTAGGGGTCGGCGGGGAGCTGTTTTTT. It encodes CASSQVGVGGELFF.

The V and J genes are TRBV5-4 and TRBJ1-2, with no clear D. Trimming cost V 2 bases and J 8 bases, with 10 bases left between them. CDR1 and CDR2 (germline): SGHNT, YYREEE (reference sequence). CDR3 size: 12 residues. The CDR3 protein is CASSFRLGGYTF. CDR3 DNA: TGTGCCAGCAGCTTTCGACTGGGGGGCTACACCTTC. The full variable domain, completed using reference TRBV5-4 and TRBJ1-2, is ETGVTQSPTHLIKTRGQQVTLRCSSQSGHNTVSWYQQALGQGPQFIFQYYREEENGRGNFPPRFSGLQFPNYSSELNVNALELDDSALYLCASSFRLGGYTFGSGTRLTVV.

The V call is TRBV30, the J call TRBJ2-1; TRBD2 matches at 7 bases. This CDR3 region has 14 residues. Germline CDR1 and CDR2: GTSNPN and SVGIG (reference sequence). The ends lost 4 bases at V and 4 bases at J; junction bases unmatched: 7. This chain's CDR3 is CAWKARLAYNEQFF. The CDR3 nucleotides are TGTGCCTGGAAGGCCCGACTAGCTTACAATGAGCAGTTCTTC.

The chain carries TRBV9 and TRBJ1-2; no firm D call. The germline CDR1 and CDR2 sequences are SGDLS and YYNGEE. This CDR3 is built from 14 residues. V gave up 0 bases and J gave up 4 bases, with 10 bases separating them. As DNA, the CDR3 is TGTGCCAGCAGCGTAGATGTCATATTCTATGGCTACACCTTC. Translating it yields CASSVDVIFYGYTF.

The CDR3 is CSAPGQGGIAEAFF. The CDR3 DNA follows: TGCAGCGCGCCGGGACAGGGAGGTATAGCTGAAGCTTTCTTT. The chain combines TRBV29-1 with TRBJ1-1; TRBD1 matches 9 bases. Germline CDR1 SQVTM, CDR2 ANQGSEA. The CDR3 runs to 14 residues. After removal of 7 bases from V and 6 bases from J, the junction contained 12 bases not matched to a gene.

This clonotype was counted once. The CDR3 DNA follows: TGTGCCAGCAGCCTTAGGACAGGCTACACTGAAGCTTTCTTT. The encoded protein is CASSLRTGYTEAFF. The genes are TRBV7-9 and TRBJ1-1; TRBD1 aligns across 7 bases. Germline assignment: CDR1 SEHNR and CDR2 FQNEAQ (reference sequence). The CDR3 spans 14 residues. The V and J ends lost 5 bases and 3 bases, in that order; junction bases with no gene match: 6.

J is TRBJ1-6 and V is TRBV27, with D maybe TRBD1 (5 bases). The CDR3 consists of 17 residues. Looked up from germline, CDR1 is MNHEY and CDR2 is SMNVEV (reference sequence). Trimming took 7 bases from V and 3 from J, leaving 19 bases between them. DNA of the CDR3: TGTGCCAGCACGTCCAGGGCGCCTACCTTCTATAATTCACCCCTCCACTTT. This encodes CASTSRAPTFYNSPLHF.

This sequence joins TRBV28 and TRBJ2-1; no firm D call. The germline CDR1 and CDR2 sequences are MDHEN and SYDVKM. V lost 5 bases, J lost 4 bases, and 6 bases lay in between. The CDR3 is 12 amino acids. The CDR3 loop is CASSRNYNEQFF. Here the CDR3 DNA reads TGTGCCAGCAGTAGGAATTACAATGAGCAGTTCTTC. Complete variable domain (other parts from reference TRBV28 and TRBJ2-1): DVKVTQSSRYLVKRTGEKVFLECVQDMDHENMFWYRQDPGLGLRLIYFSYDVKMKEKGDIPEGYSVSREKKERFSLILESASTNQTSMYLCASSRNYNEQFFGPGTRLTVL.

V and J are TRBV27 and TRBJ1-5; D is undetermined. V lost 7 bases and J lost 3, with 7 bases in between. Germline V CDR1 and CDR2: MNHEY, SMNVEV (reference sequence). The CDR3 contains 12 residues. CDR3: CASNFPNQPQHF. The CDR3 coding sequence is TGTGCCAGCAACTTTCCCAATCAGCCCCAGCATTTT.

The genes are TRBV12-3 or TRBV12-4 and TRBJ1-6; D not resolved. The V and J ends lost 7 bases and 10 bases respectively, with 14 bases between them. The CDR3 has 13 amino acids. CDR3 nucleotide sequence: TGTGCCAGCAAGGCGACCCGGCCATCACCCCTCCACTTT. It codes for CASKATRPSPLHF.

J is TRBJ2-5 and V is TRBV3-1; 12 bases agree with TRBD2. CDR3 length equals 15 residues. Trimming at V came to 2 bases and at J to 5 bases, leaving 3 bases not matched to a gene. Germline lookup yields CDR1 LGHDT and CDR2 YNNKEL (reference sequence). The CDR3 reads CASSQPTSGGETQYF. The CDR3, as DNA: TGTGCCAGCAGCCAACCTACTAGCGGGGGGGAGACCCAGTACTTC.

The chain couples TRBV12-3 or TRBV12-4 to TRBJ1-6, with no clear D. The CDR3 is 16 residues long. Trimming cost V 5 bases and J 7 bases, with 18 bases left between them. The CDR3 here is CASSPGRAPTNSPLHF. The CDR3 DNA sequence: TGTGCCAGCAGTCCCGGGCGGGCCCCCACCAATTCACCCCTCCACTTT.